Each of the 18 T cell receptor beta chains below was sequenced from the same sample in a study of breast tumors, draining lymph nodes, adjacent tissues. Breast cancer patients provided tissue from their axillary draining lymph nodes. TCRdb itself ran the multiplex PCR reads through MiXCR, one entry per CDR3 protein. The sample has about 200,000 distinct CDR3 sequences; approximately 33% are singletons. What was sequenced was axillary lymph node tissue. These TCRs come from a female donor with breast cancer. Some clones in this sample may be carry-over from other donors' samples.

Turning to this clonotype: At one end the junction does not follow the germline gene, possibly because of a read error. This chain uses TRBV2 with TRBJ1-6, with 10 bases fitting TRBD1. The CDR3 contains 15 residues. From germline, CDR1 is SNHLY and CDR2 FYNNEI. Here the CDR3 DNA reads TGTGCCAGCAGTGAGTCGGGGACAGGGGCTTCACCCCCCCACTTT. Translation gives CASSESGTGASPPHF.

This clonotype has more than one count but fewer than ten. The V and J genes are TRBV5-8 and TRBJ1-1; D gene ambiguous. This CDR3 has 12 amino acids. Germline V gene sequence: CDR1 SGHTS, CDR2 YDEGEE. V was clipped by 4 bases and J by 5 bases, with 9 bases between them. The CDR3 coding sequence is TGTGCCAGCAGCGTCGGGTGGACTGAAGCTTTCTTT. It encodes CASSVGWTEAFF. Full variable domain (outside the CDR3, taken from reference TRBV5-8 and TRBJ1-1): EAGVTQSPTHLIKTRGQQATLRCSPISGHTSVYWYQQALGLGLQFLLWYDEGEERNRGNFPPRFSGRQFPNYSSELNVNALELEDSALYLCASSVGWTEAFFGQGTRLTVV.

The table lists this clonotype with many counts. V usage is TRBV7-8 and J usage is TRBJ1-2, with D uncertain. V lost 5 bases, J lost 0 bases, and 7 bases lay in between. CDR1 is SGHVS, CDR2 FQNEAQ, per germline. The CDR3 extends over 13 amino acids. CDR3 DNA sequence: TGTGCCAGCAGCCCACAGACTAACTATGGCTACACCTTC. This sequence encodes CASSPQTNYGYTF.

This clonotype was recorded many times. V and J are TRBV19 and TRBJ1-6; possible D gene TRBD1, 5 bases. V was clipped by 6 bases and J by 9 bases, with 18 bases between them. The germline CDR1 and CDR2 sequences are LNHDA and SQIVND (reference sequence). The CDR3 runs 15 residues. The CDR3 DNA follows: TGTGCCAGTAGCCTCGGAGGGGTTGAAGGTTCACCCCTCCACTTT. Translation gives CASSLGGVEGSPLHF.

Note on this clonotype: A read error is possible here, since a much larger clone lies one base away. This chain connects TRBV19 to TRBJ2-1; 9 nucleotides agree with TRBD2. Germline-derived CDR1 and CDR2 are LNHDA and SQIVND (reference sequence). This CDR3 contains 17 residues. DNA for the CDR3: TGTGCCAGTAGTTCCCGGGGCGGCGGGGGGGCTCGGAATGAGCAGTCCTTC. The encoded protein is CASSSRGGGGARNEQSF.

V is TRBV20-1 and J is TRBJ1-3; weak D call: TRBD1 (5 bases). The CDR3 runs 18 residues. The V gene lost 3 bases and the J gene lost 0 bases, with 21 bases spanning the gap. Germline CDR1 is DFQATT and CDR2 is SNEGSKA (reference sequence). CDR3 DNA sequence: TGCAGTGCTAGTAGGGCAGGGAGGCTTGGCAGCTCTGGAAACACCATATATTTT. Translation: CSASRAGRLGSSGNTIYF.

Of note for this clonotype: One end of the junction is discordant with germline, which a read error may explain. The chain recombines TRBV7-3 with TRBJ2-7; 11 bases agree with TRBD2. CDR1 and CDR2 (germline): SGHTA, FQGTGA. This CDR3 is 12 amino acids long. The CDR3 is CASSLSGRALIF. In DNA form, the CDR3 reads TGTGCCAGCAGCCTTAGCGGGAGGGCCTTAATCTTC.

This clonotype was counted between two and nine times. The chain combines TRBV4-2 with TRBJ2-1; 9 positions match TRBD1. Per the germline V gene, CDR1 is LGHNA and CDR2 is YNFKEQ. With V trimmed by 1 base and J by 7 bases, 17 bases remained unmatched. This CDR3 comprises 19 residues. CDR3 DNA: TGTGCCAGCAGCCAAGTATCCGGAGCTGGCACAGGGGGCGGGAATGAGCAGTTCTTC. It translates to CASSQVSGAGTGGGNEQFF.

This clonotype was recorded at least ten times. The genes are TRBV7-8 and TRBJ2-1, with 13 bases lining up with TRBD2. The CDR3 has 14 residues. V gave up 7 bases and J gave up 8 bases; unmatched junction bases: 5. Germline V CDR1 and CDR2: SGHVS, FQNEAQ. For the CDR3, the DNA is TGTGCCAGCACCAAGGGGACTAGCGGGGATGAGCAGTTCTTC. Translation: CASTKGTSGDEQFF.

This clonotype came up many times. This chain links TRBV7-9 with TRBJ1-1, with 11 bases fitting TRBD1. The CDR3 spans 15 residues. Unmatched junction bases numbered 6, after V lost 5 bases and J lost 4 bases. Germline assignment: CDR1 SEHNR and CDR2 FQNEAQ (reference sequence). As DNA, the CDR3 is TGTGCCAGCAGCGAGGACAGGGGGCGTGGCACTGAAGCTTTCTTT. As protein: CASSEDRGRGTEAFF.

With respect to this clonotype: The missing conserved phenylalanine or tryptophan at the end of this CDR3 makes a read error likely. V gene TRBV7-9 combines with J gene TRBJ2-2; tentatively, D is TRBD2 (6 bases). CDR3 length equals 14 residues. CDR1 and CDR2 (germline): SEHNR, FQNEAQ (reference sequence). V lost 8 bases and J 4 bases, leaving 14 bases between the germline ends. CDR3 protein: CASGPTLATGELFL. The CDR3 region has the DNA TGTGCCAGCGGCCCGACACTAGCCACCGGGGAGCTGTTTCTT.

This clonotype has at least ten counts. This chain uses TRBV7-9 with TRBJ2-3; 10 nucleotides agree with TRBD1. Trimming removed 3 bases from V and 4 bases from J; junction bases left unmatched: 4. CDR3 length: 15 amino acids. CDR1 SEHNR and CDR2 FQNEAQ come from the germline V gene (reference sequence). The CDR3 DNA reads as TGTGCCAGCAGCTTTTGGGACAGGGGTTCAGATACGCAGTATTTT. Its protein product is CASSFWDRGSDTQYF.

This clonotype was observed at least ten times. The chain carries TRBV9 and TRBJ2-1; D gene ambiguous. Germline CDR1 SGDLS, CDR2 YYNGEE. CDR3 length: 13 amino acids. V dropped 4 bases and J dropped 0 bases, with 5 bases sitting between them. The CDR3 DNA reads TGTGCCAGCAGCCTAAACTCCTACAATGAGCAGTTCTTC. Amino acid sequence: CASSLNSYNEQFF.

About this clonotype itself: Germline is not matched at one junction end, which may reflect a read error. The rearrangement joins TRBV3-1 to TRBJ1-2; no reliable D call. The germline gives CDR1 LGHDT, CDR2 YNNKEL (reference sequence). The CDR3 runs to 12 residues. CDR3 in amino acids: CASSQGNYGHTF. CDR3 DNA sequence: TGTGCCAGCAGCCAAGGGAACTATGGCCACACCTTC.

CDR3 protein: CSATATRTEAFF. The CDR3 DNA sequence: TGCAGTGCGACCGCGACACGTACTGAAGCTTTCTTT. The chain joins TRBV20-1 to TRBJ1-1, with unresolved D. Trimming pared 6 bases from V and 5 bases from J, leaving 13 bases between. The CDR3 loop spans 12 amino acids. Germline-derived CDR1 and CDR2 are DFQATT and SNEGSKA (reference sequence).

This clonotype was counted many times. This rearrangement joins TRBV20-1 to TRBJ2-1; TRBD2 aligns across 8 bases. The CDR3 runs to 12 residues. Germline V CDR1 and CDR2: DFQATT, SNEGSKA (reference sequence). This chain's CDR3 is CMVPSGYNEQFF. The CDR3 nucleotides are TGCATGGTACCTAGCGGGTACAATGAGCAGTTCTTC.

This CDR3 reads CASSPPGLEAFF. The CDR3 DNA sequence: TGTGCCAGTAGTCCCCCTGGACTCGAAGCTTTCTTT. The chain joins TRBV19 to TRBJ1-1; D is uncertain. CDR1 and CDR2 from the germline V gene are LNHDA and SQIVND (reference sequence). V was pared by 5 bases and J by 8 bases, with 12 bases between. There are 12 residues in the CDR3.

V and J are TRBV9 and TRBJ1-2; possibly TRBD1 for D (6 bases). Germline lookup yields CDR1 SGDLS and CDR2 YYNGEE. With 5 bases removed from V and 8 bases from J, the gap between germline ends came to 19 bases. This CDR3 has 14 residues. The CDR3 spells CASSPAGGAGGYTF. For the CDR3, the DNA is TGTGCCAGCAGTCCTGCCGGGGGCGCGGGCGGCTACACCTTC.